The clone carrying this TCR beta chain was seen a few times. The antigen is not known. PCR primers comprised 60 Vbeta and 13 Jbeta primers. Repertoires were generated with immunoSEQ multiplex PCR, while TCRdb's copy carries only in-frame clones and drops some. The sample carries 150,000 to 200,000 clones, approximately 81% recorded once. The CDR3 covers 14 residues. Losses at the gene ends were 6 bases for V and 3 bases for J; bases not matched to a gene: 5. Germline V lookup: CDR1 MNHEY, CDR2 SVGAGI. The data originate from a study of cytomegalovirus exposure and HLA in healthy donors. Points from the study as a whole: Highly shared sequence variants in one cluster were likely a sequencing artifact. Accurate predictions that matched the HLA-A and HLA-B alleles of most subjects were reportedly made from TCR beta sequences. Common viral pathogens seemed, in a later analysis, to connect with several of the most significant clusters.

The sequencing sample was made of PBMCs. This TCR came from a woman aged 45-59 years in good health and CMV-seronegative. The genes are TRBV6-5 and TRBJ2-3, with TRBD2 identical over 8 bases. As DNA, the CDR3 is TGTGCCAGCAGCGGGCTAGCGGGTACAGATACGCAGTATTTT. This sequence encodes CASSGLAGTDTQYF.